This T cell receptor beta chain was profiled in a study of blood T cell repertoires in COVID-19 (dated by TCRdb to 2018 to 2021). Study-level background: Samples from collaborators originated in the United States, Italy and Spain and spanned both the acute and convalescent phases of COVID-19. The prospective study material was composed of cDNA or gDNA derived from T cells, B-cell-depleted T cells, or PBMCs. Deeply sampled blood TCRbeta repertoires from subjects exposed to, actively infected with, or recovered from COVID-19 were included in the dataset. The repertoires were released in a freely available public database meant as a resource for research on the immune response to SARS-CoV-2. The samples were drawn from two sources: the first 160 participants of the ongoing ImmuneRACE study, and 1,000 to 1,500 subjects contributed by 6 global collaborators. A de-identified subject ID, COVID-19 status, age in years and sex were almost always included in the sample metadata. HLA class I and class II types, where available, came from metadata supplied by the sample provider rather than from assay-based typing.

V loses 4 bases at its end and J loses 2 bases; junction bases beyond the gene matches: 7. The CDR3, from cysteine to phenylalanine, totals 15 residues. This entry keeps only the CDR3 DNA: 45 bases, framed from base 1. For CDR1 and CDR2, the germline V gene lists SGDLS and YYNGEE. TCRbeta CDR3 regions were amplified from genomic DNA by means of the immunoSEQ Assay, a bias-controlled multiplex PCR. Regarding the original processing steps: Within the assay, amplification of reference gene primers was used to estimate how many nucleated cells each sample contained. Sequence reads were collapsed and filtered to measure the absolute abundance of every unique TCRbeta CDR3 rearrangement. For each sample, productive Simpson clonality was calculated as the square root of Simpson's diversity index across productive rearrangements. TCRdb provides this immuneACCESS table in a form limited to in-frame rearrangements. Some clones are lacking; in checked studies, under half of them reflect an unresolved V gene, and why the rest are absent is not known. For V, J and clone size, that table is used; D and trimming come from the DNA. In this sample the table shows about 200,000 clones, roughly 85% of which occur a single time. Of the sample, about 2.5% is held by the ten largest clones.

In Seattle, one collaborating source enrolled patients while the infection was active and tracked those patients longitudinally over the course of disease. Each collaborating institution followed its own protocols to collect whole blood in K2EDTA tubes. Collaborator samples were shipped for TCRbeta analysis as frozen whole blood, isolated PBMCs, or DNA extracted from either sample type. Study-wide findings and limitations: The amount of clinical and demographic metadata varied by source and participant and was provided uncurated.

This clone was counted between two and nine times. Which antigen it targets is not known. Base qualities are not provided; no much larger clone lies one nucleotide away. The chain is made from TRBV9 and TRBJ2-7, with 9 bases matching TRBD2. The origin of this receptor is a woman in her sixties or seventies with COVID-19, enrolled during active disease. Sequencing was done on a sample of peripheral blood. The CDR3 here reads CASSPQGGRAYEQYF. The nucleotide sequence reads TGTGCCAGCAGCCCCCAGGGCGGGAGGGCCTACGAGCAGTACTTC.